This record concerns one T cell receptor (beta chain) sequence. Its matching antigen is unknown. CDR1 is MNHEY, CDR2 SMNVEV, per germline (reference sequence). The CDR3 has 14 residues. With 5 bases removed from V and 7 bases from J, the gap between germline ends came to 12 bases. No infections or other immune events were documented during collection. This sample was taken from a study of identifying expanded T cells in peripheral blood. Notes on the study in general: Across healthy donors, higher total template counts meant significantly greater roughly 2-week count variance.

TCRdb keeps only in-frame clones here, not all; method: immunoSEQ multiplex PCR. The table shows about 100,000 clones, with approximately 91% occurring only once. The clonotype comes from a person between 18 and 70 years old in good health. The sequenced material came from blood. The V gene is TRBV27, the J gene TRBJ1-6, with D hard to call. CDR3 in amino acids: CASSSFGLNSPLHF. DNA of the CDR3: TGTGCCAGCAGTAGTTTCGGATTGAATTCACCCCTCCACTTT.